This is a list of T cell receptor beta chains from one sample in a study of CD8 T cells in Susac syndrome. TCRdb recomputed calls from the immunoSEQ multiplex PCR reads with MiXCR, one row per CDR3 protein. The sample has fewer than 300,000 distinct CDR3 sequences; roughly 84% are singletons. Material for sequencing was CD8+ T cells from PBMCs. The receptors were sampled from a human donor with multiple sclerosis. CDR3s include the opening cysteine and the closing phenylalanine or tryptophan. The D gene is left open where the match is weak. A row's size may be missing; if present it is once, few, many or a size class.

TRBJ1-2	13	TRBV11-2	.	.	TGTGCCAGCAGCCCCCGGGGCCCCTATGGCTACACCTTC	CASSPRGPYGYTF
TRBJ1-2	12	TRBV7-3	.	.	TGTGCCAGCGGATCCGGGGCCTATGGCTACACCTTC	CASGSGAYGYTF
TRBJ2-7	13	TRBV6-1	TRBD1	few	TGTGCCAGTAAACCGACAGGGTTCTACGAGCAGTACTTC	CASKPTGFYEQYF
TRBJ2-5	14	TRBV23-1	.	.	TGCGCCAGCATAACGAAGGGGTGCAAAGAGACCCAGTACTTC	CASITKGCKETQYF
TRBJ1-1	14	TRBV7-3	.	once	TGTGCCAGCAGCTCCCCGACAGTGAACACTGAAGCTTTCTTT	CASSSPTVNTEAFF
TRBJ2-3	14	TRBV20-1	.	.	TGCAGTGCTAGACTGAGCTCTGGGACAGATACGCAGTATTTT	CSARLSSGTDTQYF
TRBJ2-7	13	TRBV30	.	.	TGTGCCTGGAGCTCCGGGCACCCATACGAGCAGTACTTC	CAWSSGHPYEQYF
TRBJ2-7	16	TRBV5-1	TRBD2	.	TGCGCCAGCAGCTTCACGGTAACTAGCGGCTCCTACGAGCAGTACTTC	CASSFTVTSGSYEQYF
TRBJ2-3	15	TRBV28	.	.	TGTGCCAGCAGCCTGGACACGGCGGACGCAGATACGCAGTATTTT	CASSLDTADADTQYF
TRBJ1-1	13	TRBV28	.	.	TGTGCCAGCAGTTTCCCCCAGAACACTGAAGCTTTCTTT	CASSFPQNTEAFF
TRBJ2-1	18	TRBV5-1	TRBD2	.	TGCGCCAGCAGCTTGGACCCTAGCGGGAGTTCATCCTACAATGAGCAGTTCTTC	CASSLDPSGSSSYNEQFF
TRBJ2-7	16	TRBV4-2	TRBD2	once	TGTGCCAGCAGCCATAATAGCGGGAGAGGGGTTTACGAGCAGTACTTC	CASSHNSGRGVYEQYF
TRBJ1-6	13	TRBV28	TRBD1	.	TGTGCCAGCGGCCACAGGGGAAATTCACCCCTCCACTTT	CASGHRGNSPLHF
TRBJ2-5	17	TRBV5-5	TRBD2	.	TGTGCCAGCAGCTTGTACAAAGGACTAGCGGGAGCGGAGACCCAGTACTTC	CASSLYKGLAGAETQYF
TRBJ2-3	18	TRBV12-3/TRBV12-4	TRBD2	.	TGTGCCAGCAGCCGTTCTAGCGGGAGGGCCCTCGGTACAGATACGCAGTATTTT	CASSRSSGRALGTDTQYF
TRBJ2-7	13	TRBV28	TRBD1	.	TGTGCCAGTAGCCGAACAGGGGCCTACGAGCAGTACTTC	CASSRTGAYEQYF
TRBJ2-2	16	TRBV6-5	.	.	TGTGCCAGCAGTTACGCCCGGGGGGCACACACCGGGGAGCTGTTTTTT	CASSYARGAHTGELFF
TRBJ2-2	14	TRBV19	.	.	TGTGCCAGTAGGGCGACTACTTATACCGGGGAGCTGTTTTTT	CASRATTYTGELFF
TRBJ2-7	15	TRBV19	.	.	TGTGCCAGTAGTATAGGAAGGGGATGGGACTACGAGCAGTACTTC	CASSIGRGWDYEQYF
TRBJ2-1	15	TRBV18	TRBD2	.	TGTGCCAGCTCACCACCGGCTAGCGGCTACAATGAGCAGTTCTTC	CASSPPASGYNEQFF
TRBJ1-3	11	TRBV9	.	.	TGTGCCAGCAGCACGAACAGGGCGAGGGATTTT	CASSTNRARDF
TRBJ2-7	15	TRBV5-1	TRBD2	.	TGCGCCAGCAGCTTGTGGCGGGAGGCCCCCTACGAGCAGTACTTC	CASSLWREAPYEQYF
TRBJ1-6	15	TRBV28	.	.	TGTGCCAGCAGTTTATTGGCAGGTTATAATTCACCCCTCCACTTT	CASSLLAGYNSPLHF
TRBJ1-5	15	TRBV7-9	.	.	TGTGCCAGCAGCGCCATTGGGGTCCCCAATCAGCCCCAGCATTTT	CASSAIGVPNQPQHF
TRBJ1-1	14	TRBV12-5	.	.	TGTGCTAGTGGTCTTTCGACCATGAACACTGAAGCTTTCTTT	CASGLSTMNTEAFF
TRBJ2-1	14	TRBV4-1	.	.	TGCGCCAGCAGCCCGGGGATGATGTACAATGAGCAGTTCTTC	CASSPGMMYNEQFF
TRBJ2-7	17	TRBV9	TRBD1	.	TGTGCCAGCAGCGTAGGACCGGGACAGGGTGCATCCTACGAGCAGTACTTC	CASSVGPGQGASYEQYF
TRBJ2-7	13	TRBV12-5	TRBD1	.	TGTGCTAGTGGTCCCACAGGGGTGAACGAGCAGTACTTC	CASGPTGVNEQYF